The TCR beta chain described here comes from a study of T cell responses to AZD1222 COVID-19 vaccine. Clones were read by immunoSEQ multiplex PCR, and TCRdb kept only the in-frame ones, dropping some. This table holds 150,000 or so clones, about 85% found once. Looked up from germline, CDR1 is MRHNA and CDR2 is SNTAGT. The CDR3 length is 15 residues. The V end lost 3 bases, the J end lost 0 bases, and 11 bases lay between the germline ends. This TCR came from an adult who had recovered from COVID-19. The V gene is TRBV6-4, the J gene TRBJ1-1, with D uncertain. The sample consisted of peripheral blood, taken after recovery from COVID-19. The CDR3 coding sequence is TGTGCCAGCAGTGAACAGCCGGCTATGAACACTGAAGCTTTCTTT. It yields the protein CASSEQPAMNTEAFF.